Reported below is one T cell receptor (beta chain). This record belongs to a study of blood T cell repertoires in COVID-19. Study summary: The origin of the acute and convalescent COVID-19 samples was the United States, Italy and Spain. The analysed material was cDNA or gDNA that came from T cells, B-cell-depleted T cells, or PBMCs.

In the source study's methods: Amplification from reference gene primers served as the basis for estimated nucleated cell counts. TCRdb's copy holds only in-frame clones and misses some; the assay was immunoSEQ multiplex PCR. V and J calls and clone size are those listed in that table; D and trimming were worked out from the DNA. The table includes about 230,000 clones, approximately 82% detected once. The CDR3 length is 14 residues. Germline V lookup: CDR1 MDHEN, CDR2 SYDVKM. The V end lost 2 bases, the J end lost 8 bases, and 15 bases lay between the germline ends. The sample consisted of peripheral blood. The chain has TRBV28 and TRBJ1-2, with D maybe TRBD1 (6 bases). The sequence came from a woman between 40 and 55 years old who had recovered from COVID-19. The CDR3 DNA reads TGTGCCAGCAGTTTAATTGCAGGGGTGGAGGGCTACACCTTC. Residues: CASSLIAGVEGYTF.